The 31 T cell receptor beta chains below were found in one sample sequenced in a study of shared clonotypes between healthy human individuals. Assay used: immunoSEQ multiplex PCR; TCRdb lists only in-frame clones, some missing. The data hold about 960,000 clones, with about three quarters observed a single time. Sequences were obtained from memory CD4+ T cells sorted from blood. The sample's subset: CD45RA-negative fraction. The receptors derive from a man in his late teens or twenties in good health.

V usage is TRBV6-1 and J usage is TRBJ2-4; the D call may be TRBD1 or TRBD2 (7 bases each). The V gene's germline CDR1 is MNHNS and CDR2 SASEGT. There are 15 residues in the CDR3. Between the trimmed V and J ends, which lost 1 base and 6 bases, there was a span of 13 bases. The CDR3 DNA sequence: TGTGCCAGCAGTGAAGGACAGGGCGGGAGAAACATTCAGTACTTC. It translates to CASSEGQGGRNIQYF.

This clone was detected a few times. The CDR3 loop is CASSRDRDYEQYF. In DNA form, the CDR3 reads TGTGCCAGCAGCCGGGACAGGGACTACGAGCAGTACTTC. V and J are TRBV2 and TRBJ2-7; 9 bases match TRBD1. CDR3 length: 13 amino acids. V lost 6 bases, J lost 3 bases, and 3 bases stayed unmatched. Germline V gene data show CDR1 as SNHLY and CDR2 as FYNNEI.

The J gene is TRBJ2-7, the V gene TRBV30; 8 bases agree with TRBD1. This CDR3 contains 14 residues. J was trimmed by 3 bases and V by 2 bases; bases with no gene match: 6. Germline V CDR1 and CDR2: GTSNPN, SVGIG (reference sequence). This CDR3 reads CAWSPRTGFYEQYF. In DNA form, the CDR3 reads TGTGCCTGGAGTCCCCGGACAGGGTTCTACGAGCAGTACTTC.

Only a few counts were recorded for this clone. The V and J genes are TRBV14 and TRBJ1-1; D is perhaps TRBD1 (5 bases). Trimming stripped 1 base from V and 5 bases from J, with 5 bases between. The length of the CDR3 is 12 residues. Germline V gene data show CDR1 as SGHDN and CDR2 as FVKESK. In DNA form, the CDR3 reads TGTGCCAGCAGCCAAGGGACAACTGAAGCTTTCTTT. Amino acid sequence: CASSQGTTEAFF.

CDR3 DNA sequence: TGCGCCAGCAGCCCCCCATCACTAGCTGTTGAGCAGTTCTTC. It is translated as CASSPPSLAVEQFF. The chain links TRBV4-1 to TRBJ2-1; D may be TRBD2 (6 bases). Germline V gene sequence: CDR1 MGHRA, CDR2 YSYEKL. V gave up 4 bases and J gave up 9 bases, with 16 bases separating them. The CDR3 length is 14 residues.

The CDR3 DNA reads as TGCGCCAGCAGCTTGAGTCACAGTCAAGAGACCCAGTACTTC. This gives the protein CASSLSHSQETQYF. The V gene is TRBV5-1, the J gene TRBJ2-5; no definite D call. The length of the CDR3 is 14 residues. V shed 1 base and J shed 2 bases, with 9 bases lying between them. The germline V gene encodes CDR1 SGHRS and CDR2 YFSETQ.

V gene TRBV7-2 combines with J gene TRBJ1-1; D unclear. CDR1 and CDR2 (germline): SGHTA, FQGNSA. This CDR3 is built from 15 residues. V was pared by 2 bases and J by 0 bases, with 10 bases between. Here the CDR3 DNA reads TGTGCCAGCAGCTTATCGGCGCAGGTGAACACTGAAGCTTTCTTT. It translates to CASSLSAQVNTEAFF. The whole variable domain, filled in from reference TRBV7-2 and TRBJ1-1, reads GAGVSQSPSNKVTEKGKDVELRCDPISGHTALYWYRQSLGQGLEFLIYFQGNSAPDKSGLPSDRFSAERTGGSVSTLTIQRTQQEDSAVYLCASSLSAQVNTEAFFGQGTRLTVV.

CDR3 loop: CASSRSGENYGYTF. CDR3 bases: TGTGCCAGCAGCCGCTCAGGAGAGAACTATGGCTACACCTTC. This chain connects TRBV5-5 to TRBJ1-2; D remains unclear. V was cut by 4 bases and J by 2 bases, with 12 bases left in between. In germline, CDR1 is SGHKS, CDR2 YYEKEE (reference sequence). The length of the CDR3 is 14 residues.

Points on this clone: In the same sample, other DNA sequences code for this CDR3. This chain joins TRBV9 and TRBJ2-3; no reliable D call. The CDR3 totals 12 residues. Germline V lookup: CDR1 SGDLS, CDR2 YYNGEE. With 3 bases removed from V and 3 bases from J, the gap between germline ends came to 5 bases. The chain's CDR3 is CASSANTDTQYF. For the CDR3, the DNA is TGTGCCAGCAGCGCAAATACAGATACGCAGTATTTT.

CDR3 DNA sequence: TGTGCCAGCAGCGGGCGGGGGAGCTCCTACAATGAGCAGTTCTTC. It translates to CASSGRGSSYNEQFF. The chain combines TRBV9 with TRBJ2-1; 7 nucleotides agree with TRBD2. This CDR3 comprises 15 residues. The ends lost 3 bases at V and 0 bases at J; junction bases unmatched: 3. Germline V gene lookup returns CDR1 SGDLS and CDR2 YYNGEE.

The chain couples TRBV6-1 to TRBJ2-1; D gene unclear. The CDR3 contains 17 residues. Germline V lookup: CDR1 MNHNS, CDR2 SASEGT. The ends were cut back, 1 base at V and 4 bases at J, with 17 bases in the middle. The CDR3 here is CASSEEPSARAYNEQFF. In nucleotides, the CDR3 is TGTGCCAGCAGTGAAGAACCGAGCGCAAGAGCTTACAATGAGCAGTTCTTC.

This clone was found a few times. The chain combines TRBV5-4 with TRBJ1-1; D is possibly TRBD1 (5 bases). This CDR3 spans 15 amino acids. V was shortened by 4 bases and J by 6 bases, with 19 bases between the two germline ends. The germline gives CDR1 SGHNT, CDR2 YYREEE (reference sequence). The CDR3 sequence is CASSLGGGKGAEAFF. The CDR3 DNA sequence: TGTGCCAGCAGCCTGGGCGGGGGTAAAGGCGCTGAAGCTTTCTTT.

The genes are TRBV10-1 and TRBJ2-7, with TRBD2 as a possible D gene (6 bases). The germline V and J ends were trimmed by 3 bases and 3 bases, with 12 bases remaining between them. The CDR3 contains 14 residues. Germline CDR1 WNHNN, CDR2 SYGVQD (reference sequence). The CDR3 sequence is CASSESGRGYEQYF. The CDR3 DNA reads as TGCGCCAGCAGTGAATCCGGGAGAGGCTACGAGCAGTACTTC.

V is TRBV7-2 and J is TRBJ1-3, with a possible D match to TRBD1 (5 bases). With 4 bases removed from V and 1 base from J, the gap between germline ends came to 11 bases. CDR1 SGHTA and CDR2 FQGNSA come from the germline V gene. The CDR3 is made up of 15 amino acids. The CDR3, as DNA: TGTGCCAGCAGCTCGGAGGGACGGTCTGGAAACACCATATATTTT. Its translation is CASSSEGRSGNTIYF.

The rearrangement joins TRBV6-1 to TRBJ2-1; 7 nucleotides line up with TRBD1. Germline V lookup: CDR1 MNHNS, CDR2 SASEGT. With 6 bases clipped from V and 7 bases from J, the junction kept 6 bases outside the gene matches. The CDR3 runs to 13 residues. The CDR3 region has the DNA TGTGCCAGCAGCCCCGGGACAGTAAATGAGCAGTTCTTC. It translates to CASSPGTVNEQFF.

This clone was seen once. J is TRBJ2-1 and V is TRBV30; 7 bases are shared with TRBD2. Germline V lookup: CDR1 GTSNPN, CDR2 SVGIG (reference sequence). Unmatched junction bases numbered 1, after V lost 4 bases and J lost 7 bases. This CDR3 is built from 11 residues. Here the CDR3 reads CAWNGRNEQFF. CDR3 sequence (DNA): TGTGCCTGGAACGGGAGGAATGAGCAGTTCTTC.

Details on this clone: The sample carries other DNA sequences with the same CDR3. The chain couples TRBV5-1 to TRBJ2-1; no reliable D call. The CDR3 extends over 14 amino acids. V lost 0 bases to trimming and J lost 0 bases, with 4 bases between them. In germline, CDR1 is SGHRS, CDR2 YFSETQ. CDR3 residues: CASSLGSSYNEQFF. For the CDR3, the DNA is TGCGCCAGCAGCTTGGGGTCCTCCTACAATGAGCAGTTCTTC. Full variable domain (missing parts from reference TRBV5-1 and TRBJ2-1): KAGVTQTPRYLIKTRGQQVTLSCSPISGHRSVSWYQQTPGQGLQFLFEYFSETQRNKGNFPGRFSGRQFSNSRSEMNVSTLELGDSALYLCASSLGSSYNEQFFGPGTRLTVL.

The chain has TRBV19 and TRBJ2-5; D unresolved. In germline, CDR1 is LNHDA, CDR2 SQIVND (reference sequence). The V gene lost 5 bases and the J gene lost 1 base, with 8 bases spanning the gap. The CDR3 contains 13 residues. The CDR3 bases are TGTGCCAGTAGTGCGGTCGGCCAAGAGACCCAGTACTTC. Protein product: CASSAVGQETQYF.

The gene calls are TRBV19 and TRBJ2-7; TRBD2 matches 7 bases. The CDR3 is 13 residues long. Germline values: CDR1 LNHDA, CDR2 SQIVND (reference sequence). With V trimmed by 3 bases and J by 6 bases, 5 bases remained unmatched. CDR3 in amino acids: CASSIRLAAEQYF. In nucleotides, the CDR3 is TGTGCCAGTAGTATCAGACTAGCTGCCGAGCAGTACTTC.

The chain links TRBV6-5 to TRBJ1-1; D is unclear. Trimming pared 3 bases from V and 4 bases from J, leaving 15 bases between. This CDR3 is 15 amino acids long. In germline, CDR1 is MNHEY, CDR2 SVGAGI. The CDR3 bases are TGTGCCAGCAGTTATTCGCCCTACCAATCCACTGAAGCTTTCTTT. Protein product: CASSYSPYQSTEAFF.

The rearrangement joins TRBV10-3 to TRBJ1-5, with D uncertain. Germline CDR1 is ENHRY and CDR2 is SYGVKD. Trimming took off 3 bases at V and 5 bases at J, with 5 bases between the two ends. This CDR3 spans 12 amino acids. The CDR3 DNA reads TGTGCCATCAGTGACAGAGATCAGCCCCAGCATTTT. Its translation: CAISDRDQPQHF.

V is TRBV6-1 and J is TRBJ2-7; D is ambiguous. The germline V and J ends were trimmed by 11 bases and 3 bases, with 17 bases remaining between them. The germline gives CDR1 MNHNS, CDR2 SASEGT. The CDR3 loop spans 13 amino acids. CDR3 loop: CAGSYGPGYEQYF. CDR3 coding DNA: TGTGCCGGTTCGTATGGCCCGGGCTACGAGCAGTACTTC.

V and J are TRBV7-2 and TRBJ2-7; the D gene is possibly TRBD1 (6 bases). Trimming stripped 2 bases from V and 7 bases from J, with 18 bases between. In germline, CDR1 is SGHTA, CDR2 FQGNSA. The CDR3 runs 15 residues. CDR3 sequence reads: CASSLFPPTTGEQYF. The CDR3 DNA reads TGTGCCAGCAGCTTATTCCCTCCTACTACAGGGGAGCAGTACTTC.

The rearrangement joins TRBV30 to TRBJ2-1, with D possibly being TRBD2 (5 bases). V was cut by 2 bases and J by 9 bases, with 8 bases left in between. This CDR3 spans 11 amino acids. Germline CDR1 reads GTSNPN; CDR2 reads SVGIG (reference sequence). CDR3 loop: CAWSRGIEQFF. The CDR3 nucleotides read TGTGCCTGGAGTCGGGGAATTGAGCAGTTCTTC.

The chain is built from TRBV20-1 and TRBJ2-1; D is uncertain. This CDR3 spans 11 amino acids. V was shortened by 3 bases and J by 7 bases, with 7 bases between the two germline ends. Germline-derived CDR1 and CDR2 are DFQATT and SNEGSKA (reference sequence). The CDR3 is CSASELNEQFF. CDR3 in DNA: TGCAGTGCTAGTGAACTTAATGAGCAGTTCTTC.

This clone was seen once. The CDR3 reads CASFRVRNTGELFF. The CDR3 region has the DNA TGTGCCAGCTTCAGGGTCCGGAACACCGGGGAGCTGTTTTTT. This chain connects TRBV2 to TRBJ2-2; tentatively, D is TRBD1 (5 bases). Trimming stripped 8 bases from V and 1 base from J, with 11 bases between. This CDR3 comprises 14 residues. Germline CDR1 is SNHLY and CDR2 is FYNNEI.

With respect to this clone: Other DNA sequences from this sample encode an identical CDR3 as well. This chain uses TRBV7-2 with TRBJ2-7; weak D call: TRBD2 (5 bases). The CDR3 is 13 amino acids. Germline V lookup: CDR1 SGHTA, CDR2 FQGNSA. The V and J ends lost 3 bases and 0 bases respectively, with 6 bases between them. As DNA, the CDR3 is TGTGCCAGCAGCTTTCGGGGCTCCTACGAGCAGTACTTC. This encodes CASSFRGSYEQYF.

A few counts support this clone. The gene calls are TRBV4-3 and TRBJ2-7, with 11 bases fitting TRBD2. V gave up 0 bases and J gave up 2 bases; unmatched junction bases: 3. Germline CDR1 reads LGHNA; CDR2 reads YSLEER. The CDR3 runs to 16 residues. The CDR3 DNA reads as TGCGCCAGCAGCCAAGAACCACTAGCGGGGGCCTACGAGCAGTACTTC. Its translation is CASSQEPLAGAYEQYF.

V gene TRBV7-2 combines with J gene TRBJ1-3, with no clear D. Germline V CDR1 and CDR2: SGHTA, FQGNSA. The CDR3 runs 17 residues. With 4 bases removed from V and 2 bases from J, the gap between germline ends came to 18 bases. The chain's CDR3 is CASSSRGLGFTGNTIYF. In nucleotides, the CDR3 is TGTGCCAGCAGCTCTCGAGGATTGGGGTTTACTGGAAACACCATATATTTT.

V is TRBV7-2 and J is TRBJ2-2, with TRBD2 identical over 7 bases. The germline V gene encodes CDR1 SGHTA and CDR2 FQGNSA. Losses at the gene ends were 2 bases for V and 3 bases for J; bases not matched to a gene: 3. There are 15 residues in the CDR3. Here the CDR3 reads CASSLRGGYTGELFF. The CDR3 nucleotides read TGTGCCAGCAGCTTACGCGGGGGATACACCGGGGAGCTGTTTTTT.

This clone was found a few times. Being one base from a much bigger clone, this may be a read error. In the same sample, other DNA sequences code for this CDR3. V and J are TRBV30 and TRBJ1-5; maybe TRBD1 (5 bases). V was cut by 0 bases and J by 3 bases, with 6 bases left in between. The CDR3 has 13 amino acids. Germline CDR1 GTSNPN, CDR2 SVGIG (reference sequence). CDR3 residues: CAWSVQDNQPQHF. The DNA of the CDR3 is TGTGCCTGGAGTGTACAGGACAATCAGCCCCAGCATTTT.